This entry lists 13 T cell receptor beta chains sequenced from one sample in a study of T cells in Graves' hyperthyroidism and ophthalmopathy. Regions amplified from RNA transcripts were the TCR beta CDR3 regions. During a first-round RT-PCR of the TCR CDR3, the HTBI primer set was used. TCRdb passed the multiplex PCR reads through MiXCR, listing each CDR3 protein once. The sample lists approximately 430,000 distinct CDR3 sequences; roughly 15% were seen once. Sequenced material: blood. These receptors all come from a man between 18 and 35 years old with Graves' ophthalmopathy.

The chain has TRBV5-6 and TRBJ1-2; D is undetermined. Per germline, CDR1 SGHDT and CDR2 YYEEEE. The CDR3 has 15 residues. Trimming took 1 base from V and 5 from J, leaving 15 bases between them. The CDR3 here is CASSLSLKGAYGYTF. CDR3 DNA: TGTGCCAGCAGCTTGTCTTTAAAGGGCGCTTATGGCTACACCTTC.

This clonotype was recorded many times. The chain links TRBV29-1 to TRBJ2-5, with TRBD2 matching 8 bases. V dropped 2 bases and J dropped 5; count of bases not matched to a gene: 7. Per the germline V gene, CDR1 is SQVTM and CDR2 is ANQGSEA. The CDR3 runs 14 residues. In nucleotides, the CDR3 is TGCAGCGTTGAAAGGGGTAGCGGGACTGAGACCCAGTACTTC. It is translated as CSVERGSGTETQYF.

This clonotype was detected only a few times. The CDR3 loop reads CASSLVLGPIEVQPQHF. CDR3 sequence (DNA): TGTGCCAGCAGCTTAGTACTGGGACCGATAGAGGTACAGCCCCAGCATTTT. This rearrangement joins TRBV7-9 to TRBJ1-5, with D perhaps matching TRBD1 (5 bases). Germline V gene sequence: CDR1 SEHNR, CDR2 FQNEAQ (reference sequence). V dropped 1 base and J dropped 7 bases, with 20 bases sitting between them. This CDR3 region has 17 residues.

This clonotype was detected ten times or more. The chain is built from TRBV27 and TRBJ1-6; weak D call: TRBD1 (5 bases). CDR1 is MNHEY, CDR2 SMNVEV, per germline (reference sequence). CDR3 length equals 14 residues. Deletions cut 3 bases from V and 6 bases from J, with 9 bases between. CDR3 residues: CASSFGGVNSPLHF. The CDR3 DNA reads as TGTGCCAGCAGTTTCGGGGGGGTTAATTCACCCCTCCACTTT.

This clonotype was counted many times. The V gene is TRBV2, the J gene TRBJ2-2; 7 nucleotides agree with TRBD1. V lost 0 bases and J lost 4; bases outside the gene matches: 5. The CDR3 has 16 amino acids. CDR1 is SNHLY, CDR2 FYNNEI, per germline. CDR3 sequence: CASSEALQGVTGELFF. CDR3 in DNA: TGTGCCAGCAGTGAAGCGCTTCAGGGGGTCACCGGGGAGCTGTTTTTT.

In its sample, this clonotype was seen many times. The CDR3 spells CASSLAGGFETQYF. The CDR3 DNA follows: TGTGCCAGCAGCTTGGCCGGCGGTTTCGAGACCCAGTACTTC. The chain links TRBV5-5 to TRBJ2-5, with D hard to call. Germline V gene sequence: CDR1 SGHKS, CDR2 YYEKEE (reference sequence). The CDR3 is 14 amino acids. Trimming took 0 bases from V and 5 from J, leaving 11 bases between them.

The gene calls are TRBV4-2 and TRBJ1-5; a possible D gene is TRBD1 (6 bases). The CDR3 contains 15 residues. Germline loops: CDR1 LGHNA, CDR2 YNFKEQ. The germline V and J ends were trimmed by 2 bases and 7 bases, with 15 bases remaining between them. The DNA for the CDR3 is TGTGCCAGCAGCCAAATATCCGGGGGGCAGCAGCCCCAGCATTTT. Protein: CASSQISGGQQPQHF.

The chain couples TRBV19 to TRBJ2-7; D perhaps matches TRBD1 (7 bases). CDR1 is LNHDA and CDR2 is SQIVND in the germline V gene (reference sequence). Trimming cost V 5 bases and J 5 bases, with 13 bases left between them. This CDR3 contains 13 residues. CDR3: CASSLQGGHEQYF. CDR3 sequence (DNA): TGTGCCAGTAGTCTGCAGGGGGGCCACGAGCAGTACTTC.

This clonotype was counted ten times or more. The chain links TRBV18 to TRBJ1-1; no clear D. This CDR3 contains 13 residues. The V gene lost 8 bases and the J gene lost 1 base, with 11 bases spanning the gap. Germline lookup yields CDR1 KGHSH and CDR2 LQKENI. In DNA, the CDR3 is TGTGCCAGCGTCACGTCGGAGAACACTGAAGCTTTCTTT. Translated, it gives CASVTSENTEAFF. Complete variable domain (other parts from reference TRBV18 and TRBJ1-1): NAGVMQNPRHLVRRRGQEARLRCSPMKGHSHVYWYRQLPEEGLKFMVYLQKENIIDESGMPKERFSAEFPKEGPSILRIQQVVRGDSAAYFCASVTSENTEAFFGQGTRLTVV.

The chain employs TRBV7-9 and TRBJ1-2; weak D call: TRBD1 (5 bases). The V gene lost 5 bases and the J gene lost 4 bases, with 14 bases spanning the gap. The germline gives CDR1 SEHNR, CDR2 FQNEAQ (reference sequence). The CDR3 extends over 14 amino acids. Written as DNA, the CDR3 is TGTGCCAGCAGCCCAGGGTCAGCGGGCTATGGCTACACCTTC. Protein: CASSPGSAGYGYTF. The full variable domain, its missing parts supplied by reference TRBV7-9 and TRBJ1-2, is DTGVSQNPRHKITKRGQNVTFRCDPISEHNRLYWYRQTLGQGPEFLTYFQNEAQLEKSRLLSDRFSAERPKGSFSTLEIQRTEQGDSAMYLCASSPGSAGYGYTFGSGTRLTVV.

This clonotype occurred many times. The rearrangement uses TRBV7-9 and TRBJ1-1; D call uncertain. CDR1 SEHNR and CDR2 FQNEAQ come from the germline V gene (reference sequence). The germline V and J ends were trimmed by 2 bases and 1 base, with 8 bases remaining between them. The CDR3 has 14 residues. DNA for the CDR3: TGTGCCAGCAGCTTATGGGTCGCGAACACTGAAGCTTTCTTT. Translated: CASSLWVANTEAFF.

This clonotype turned up a few times. This chain uses TRBV10-3 with TRBJ1-6; D is uncertain. The CDR3 covers 16 residues. The V end lost 0 bases, the J end lost 3 bases, and 9 bases lay between the germline ends. Germline assignment: CDR1 ENHRY and CDR2 SYGVKD. The CDR3 DNA reads as TGTGCCATCAGTGAGTCGACGGCAGACTATAATTCACCCCTCCACTTT. Translating it yields CAISESTADYNSPLHF.

This clonotype occurred a few times. The V and J genes are TRBV30 and TRBJ1-2; 7 nucleotides match TRBD1. The CDR3 runs to 16 residues. Trimming took 3 bases from V and 4 from J; bases not matched to a gene: 14. Looked up from germline, CDR1 is GTSNPN and CDR2 is SVGIG (reference sequence). The CDR3 is CAWSNPRQGRGYGYTF. CDR3 sequence (DNA): TGTGCCTGGAGCAACCCTCGACAGGGCCGGGGCTATGGCTACACCTTC.